A selection of T cell receptor beta chains follows, all from one sample in a study of somatic mutations in cytotoxic T cells in rheumatoid arthritis. Some clones are missing from TCRdb's copy, which holds only in-frame ones; the method was immunoSEQ multiplex PCR. Among under 3,500 clones listed, approximately 83% were seen once. Sequenced material: CD8+ T cells sorted from blood. The origin of the receptors is a man in his forties or fifties with rheumatoid arthritis. Both conserved end residues are part of each CDR3.

J gene: TRBJ1-4; V gene: TRBV14; CDR3 protein: CASSQGLTTNEKLFF
J gene: TRBJ2-7; V gene: TRBV28; CDR3 protein: CASSLYRGDYEQYF
J gene: TRBJ2-7; V gene: TRBV14; CDR3 protein: CASSMGGQGTPYEQYF
J gene: TRBJ1-1; V gene: TRBV27; CDR3 protein: CASSWTGGPAEAFF
J gene: TRBJ1-2; V gene: TRBV4-3; CDR3 protein: CASSPLRQSNYGYTF
J gene: TRBJ2-1; V gene: TRBV29-1; CDR3 protein: CSATGTSGPSSYNEQFF
J gene: TRBJ2-3; V gene: TRBV15; CDR3 protein: CATSGRQGGPDTQYF
J gene: TRBJ2-7; V gene: TRBV16; CDR3 protein: CATPQRTPRREQYF
J gene: TRBJ1-4; V gene: TRBV28; CDR3 protein: CASSSGQGGVGGTEKLFF
J gene: TRBJ2-7; V gene: TRBV7-2; CDR3 protein: CASSIPGLSSYEQYF
J gene: TRBJ2-3; V gene: TRBV28; CDR3 protein: CASSLRDYSDTQYF
J gene: TRBJ2-3; V gene: TRBV7-5; CDR3 protein: CARGLAGVVDTQYF
J gene: TRBJ2-1; V gene: TRBV27; CDR3 protein: CASSLFAGGPFGNEQFF
J gene: TRBJ2-7; V gene: TRBV19; CDR3 protein: CATSGTGHYEQYF
J gene: TRBJ2-1; V gene: TRBV4-3; CDR3 protein: CASSQGTSDYNEQFF
J gene: TRBJ1-2; V gene: TRBV5-1; CDR3 protein: CASSWGQEYGYTF
J gene: TRBJ2-7; V gene: TRBV7-9; CDR3 protein: CASSLVASGSYEQYF
J gene: TRBJ2-2; V gene: TRBV28; CDR3 protein: CASSLRAGELFF
J gene: TRBJ1-4; V gene: TRBV7-8; CDR3 protein: CASSPPGDEKLFF
J gene: TRBJ1-5; V gene: TRBV2; CDR3 protein: CASSKDRDGQPQHF
J gene: TRBJ2-7; V gene: TRBV6-6; CDR3 protein: CASSYVDRVGYEQYF
J gene: TRBJ2-5; V gene: TRBV6-5; CDR3 protein: CASSYSGGTQYF
J gene: TRBJ2-7; V gene: TRBV5-1; CDR3 protein: CASSLDTSKYEQYF
J gene: TRBJ1-1; V gene: TRBV7-6; CDR3 protein: CASSLAQAGNLNTEAFF
J gene: TRBJ2-1; V gene: TRBV4-3; CDR3 protein: CASSQDRASGRLDEQFF
J gene: TRBJ2-1; V gene: TRBV18; CDR3 protein: CASSLGQGKNYNEQFF
J gene: TRBJ2-1; V gene: TRBV9; CDR3 protein: CASSVATWLAGGGEQFF
J gene: TRBJ2-1; V gene: TRBV6-1; CDR3 protein: CASSVIAGGNEQFF
J gene: TRBJ1-1; V gene: TRBV30; CDR3 protein: CAWRPQRDTEAFF
J gene: TRBJ1-2; V gene: TRBV5-1; CDR3 protein: CASSFLQGGYTF
J gene: TRBJ2-1; V gene: TRBV10-1; CDR3 protein: CASSESPRGNYNEQFF
J gene: TRBJ2-7; V gene: TRBV29-1; CDR3 protein: CSVGARGHEQYF
J gene: TRBJ2-7; V gene: TRBV11-2; CDR3 protein: CASSYRYSYEQYF
J gene: TRBJ2-1; V gene: TRBV2; CDR3 protein: CASSLRGISGRGHEQFF
J gene: TRBJ2-7; V gene: TRBV19; CDR3 protein: CASSMEGLAGGNPLYEQYF
J gene: TRBJ1-6; V gene: TRBV18; CDR3 protein: CASSVGGAPLHF
J gene: TRBJ2-3; V gene: TRBV7-9; CDR3 protein: CASSTSSGKTPDTQYF
J gene: TRBJ1-5; V gene: TRBV21-1; CDR3 protein: CASSTPGNQPQHF
J gene: TRBJ2-2; V gene: TRBV6-4; CDR3 protein: CASSVLPDTGELFF
J gene: TRBJ2-1; V gene: TRBV7-2; CDR3 protein: CASSSSPRGGSYNEQFF
J gene: TRBJ2-3; V gene: TRBV9; CDR3 protein: CASSVDRGGRALDTQYF
J gene: TRBJ2-2; V gene: TRBV5-1; CDR3 protein: CASAQESPLGELFF
J gene: TRBJ2-7; V gene: TRBV6-1; CDR3 protein: CASRGLRGSSYEQYF
J gene: TRBJ2-7; V gene: TRBV15; CDR3 protein: CATSRSSPSGRYEQYF
J gene: TRBJ1-5; V gene: TRBV5-8; CDR3 protein: CASSLLTGTGGYQPQHF
J gene: TRBJ1-4; V gene: TRBV6-5; CDR3 protein: CASSYSAGVEKLFF
J gene: TRBJ1-1; V gene: TRBV6-6; CDR3 protein: CASSLTGSNTEAFF
J gene: TRBJ1-2; V gene: TRBV18; CDR3 protein: CASSPGQTPEGYTF
J gene: TRBJ1-1; V gene: TRBV9; CDR3 protein: CASSSRQGANTEAFF
J gene: TRBJ2-1; V gene: TRBV4-2; CDR3 protein: CASRPSAGAGNEQFF
J gene: TRBJ1-2; V gene: TRBV9; CDR3 protein: CASSVEEDRTDGYTF
J gene: TRBJ1-4; V gene: TRBV11-2; CDR3 protein: CASSLNYPGATNEKLFF
J gene: TRBJ2-1; V gene: TRBV6-5; CDR3 protein: CASSTTDNEQFF
J gene: TRBJ2-3; V gene: TRBV4-2; CDR3 protein: CASSQNLRDYATDTQYF
J gene: TRBJ2-3; V gene: TRBV5-1; CDR3 protein: CASSWATAGTDTQYF
J gene: TRBJ2-1; V gene: TRBV6-4; CDR3 protein: CASSDSGTSSYNEQFF
J gene: TRBJ1-2; V gene: TRBV4-3; CDR3 protein: CASSQAKHWTPRGYTF
J gene: TRBJ2-1; V gene: TRBV27; CDR3 protein: CASSLTLTSGAYNEQFF
J gene: TRBJ2-5; V gene: TRBV4-2; CDR3 protein: CASSHDPQPLVETQYF
J gene: TRBJ2-7; V gene: TRBV7-3; CDR3 protein: CASRHGTSGRFEQYF